Each of the 7 T cell receptor beta chains below was sequenced from the same sample in a study of cytomegalovirus exposure and HLA in healthy donors. Method: immunoSEQ multiplex PCR; TCRdb's copy keeps in-frame clones and lacks some. The table lists under 200,000 clones, 85% to 90% of them singletons. Sequenced: PBMCs. The receptors derive from a man aged 18 to 30 in good health and CMV-seropositive.

The chain's CDR3 is CASSVSGSNDNEQFF. The CDR3 DNA reads TGTGCCAGCAGTGTTAGCGGGAGTAATGACAATGAGCAGTTCTTC. The V and J genes are TRBV2 and TRBJ2-1; 9 bases align to TRBD2. Germline V gives CDR1 SNHLY, CDR2 FYNNEI. The CDR3 consists of 15 residues. The trim removed 4 bases at V and 5 bases at J, leaving 6 bases unmatched. The full variable domain, rest sourced from reference TRBV2 and TRBJ2-1, is EPEVTQTPSHQVTQMGQEVILRCVPISNHLYFYWYRQILGQKVEFLVSFYNNEISEKSEIFDDQFSVERPDGSNFTLKIRSTKLEDSAMYFCASSVSGSNDNEQFFGPGTRLTVL.

This sequence joins TRBV20-1 and TRBJ1-2; 10 bases match TRBD1. The CDR3 has 11 amino acids. CDR1 is DFQATT, CDR2 SNEGSKA, per germline (reference sequence). The CDR3: CTATGGEGYTF. CDR3 in DNA: TGCACGGCGACAGGGGGCGAGGGCTACACCTTC.

The chain is built from TRBV5-4 and TRBJ2-5, with D possibly matching TRBD1 (5 bases). Germline CDR1 SGHNT, CDR2 YYREEE (reference sequence). With 2 bases removed from V and 2 bases from J, the gap between germline ends came to 10 bases. This CDR3 region has 14 residues. CDR3 in DNA: TGTGCCAGCAGCTTAGCGAAGGGGCAAGAGACCCAGTACTTC. This translates into CASSLAKGQETQYF.

The chain carries TRBV27 and TRBJ2-1; D may be TRBD2 (5 bases). Per germline, CDR1 MNHEY and CDR2 SMNVEV (reference sequence). This CDR3 spans 15 amino acids. The V end was cut by 5 bases, the J end by 1 base, with 12 bases between. For the CDR3, the DNA is TGTGCCAGCAGTATAACTAGTGGGTCCTACAATGAGCAGTTCTTC. This gives the protein CASSITSGSYNEQFF.

The genes are TRBV15 and TRBJ1-1, with D maybe TRBD1 (6 bases). The V gene's germline CDR1 is LNHNV and CDR2 YYDKDF (reference sequence). V was pared by 0 bases and J by 1 base, with 15 bases between. This CDR3 comprises 17 residues. CDR3 nucleotide sequence: TGTGCCACCAGCAGAGACTTCCCCGACAGGCGGAACACTGAAGCTTTCTTT. This encodes CATSRDFPDRRNTEAFF.

The gene calls are TRBV11-2 and TRBJ2-1, with 11 bases fitting TRBD2. In germline, CDR1 is SGHAT, CDR2 FQNNGV. CDR3 size: 15 residues. The V segment lost 3 bases and the J segment 9 bases; nucleotides outside the gene matches: 7. Here the CDR3 DNA reads TGTGCCAGCAGCTTTGTAGCTAGCGGGAGGACTGAGCAGTTCTTC. It translates to CASSFVASGRTEQFF. Variable domain in full (rest from reference TRBV11-2 and TRBJ2-1): EAGVAQSPRYKIIEKRQSVAFWCNPISGHATLYWYQQILGQGPKLLIQFQNNGVVDDSQLPKDRFSAERLKGVDSTLKIQPAKLEDSAVYLCASSFVASGRTEQFFGPGTRLTVL.

CDR3 amino acids: CASSEMGQYGRNQPQHF. For the CDR3, the DNA is TGTGCCAGCAGTGAAATGGGACAGTATGGGCGCAATCAGCCCCAGCATTTT. The J gene is TRBJ1-5, the V gene TRBV2; 7 bases align to TRBD1. V gave up 2 bases and J gave up 2 bases; unmatched junction bases: 9. Germline CDR1 SNHLY, CDR2 FYNNEI. The CDR3 totals 17 residues.